The text below deals with one TCR beta chain. This entry comes from a study of early stage breast cancer tumors. This CDR3 comprises 16 residues. Germline loops: CDR1 SEHNR, CDR2 FQNEAQ (reference sequence). The V gene lost 0 bases and the J gene lost 6 bases, with 17 bases spanning the gap. Clones were read by immunoSEQ multiplex PCR, and TCRdb kept only the in-frame ones, dropping some. The top ten hold approximately 15% of the sample, which has about 11,000 clones, around 75% seen once. Sequenced material: breast tumor tissue. The J gene is TRBJ1-1, the V gene TRBV7-9, with D unresolved. This TCR was recovered from a person aged 65 to 79 with breast cancer. The CDR3 sequence is CASSLASAGFIAEAFF. The CDR3, as DNA: TGTGCCAGCAGCTTAGCATCGGCGGGGTTTATCGCTGAAGCTTTCTTT.